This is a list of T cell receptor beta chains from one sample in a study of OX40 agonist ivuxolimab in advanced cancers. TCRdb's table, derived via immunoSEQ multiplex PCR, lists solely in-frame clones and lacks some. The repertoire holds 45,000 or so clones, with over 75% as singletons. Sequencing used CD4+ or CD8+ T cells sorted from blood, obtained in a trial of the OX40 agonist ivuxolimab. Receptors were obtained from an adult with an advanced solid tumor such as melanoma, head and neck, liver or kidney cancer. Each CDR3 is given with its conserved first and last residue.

CDR3aa: CAWRTVYEQYF; j_gene: TRBJ2-7; v_gene: TRBV30
CDR3aa: CASRGGRATYEQYF; j_gene: TRBJ2-7; v_gene: TRBV6-1
CDR3aa: CASSQGAGNQPQHF; j_gene: TRBJ1-5; v_gene: TRBV27
CDR3aa: CASSIPTTVYGYTF; j_gene: TRBJ1-2; v_gene: TRBV19
CDR3aa: CASSSTGALSRGYTF; j_gene: TRBJ1-2; v_gene: TRBV5-4
CDR3aa: CASSQDEPEPYTGELFF; j_gene: TRBJ2-2; v_gene: TRBV4-2
CDR3aa: CASALPGWDTQYF; j_gene: TRBJ2-3; v_gene: TRBV27
CDR3aa: CASSQGDQGYGPQHF; j_gene: TRBJ1-5; v_gene: TRBV4-1
CDR3aa: CASVLAVRKTYGYTF; j_gene: TRBJ1-2; v_gene: TRBV5-1
CDR3aa: CASSYGQTTGELFF; j_gene: TRBJ2-2; v_gene: TRBV6-5
CDR3aa: CASRGGGVGADTQYF; j_gene: TRBJ2-3; v_gene: TRBV5-1
CDR3aa: CASRQGAGNGYTF; j_gene: TRBJ1-2; v_gene: TRBV6-5
CDR3aa: CASSAVSGNTIYF; j_gene: TRBJ1-3; v_gene: TRBV7-6
CDR3aa: CASSLGPRPTYGYTF; j_gene: TRBJ1-2; v_gene: TRBV13
CDR3aa: CASTPRDRFNQPQHF; j_gene: TRBJ1-5; v_gene: TRBV19
CDR3aa: CASSLAWVPTYEQYF; j_gene: TRBJ2-7; v_gene: TRBV27
CDR3aa: CASSQESDQPQHF; j_gene: TRBJ1-5; v_gene: TRBV7-9
CDR3aa: CASSLGSNQPQHF; j_gene: TRBJ1-5; v_gene: TRBV11-2
CDR3aa: CASSSEMDGQTILDEKLFF; j_gene: TRBJ1-4; v_gene: TRBV11-2
CDR3aa: CASSAGTSVHEQYF; j_gene: TRBJ2-7; v_gene: TRBV6-5
CDR3aa: CASSFIGAEAFF; j_gene: TRBJ1-1; v_gene: TRBV5-4
CDR3aa: CASSPTMYTEAFF; j_gene: TRBJ1-1; v_gene: TRBV28
CDR3aa: CASSPLGGVVDQYF; j_gene: TRBJ2-5; v_gene: TRBV7-2
CDR3aa: CASSIGSNTGELFF; j_gene: TRBJ2-2; v_gene: TRBV19
CDR3aa: CAWSVFLLGGAYNEQFF; j_gene: TRBJ2-1; v_gene: TRBV30
CDR3aa: CSAPGGLKGEAFF; j_gene: TRBJ1-1; v_gene: TRBV29-1
CDR3aa: CASSLDRGPEKLFF; j_gene: TRBJ1-4; v_gene: TRBV6-5
CDR3aa: CASSFRTSGGANEQFF; j_gene: TRBJ2-1; v_gene: TRBV28
CDR3aa: CASSVNSKGANFQETQYF; j_gene: TRBJ2-5; v_gene: TRBV9
CDR3aa: CASSLWDSEYEQYF; j_gene: TRBJ2-7; v_gene: TRBV28
CDR3aa: CASSRGGNNEQFF; j_gene: TRBJ2-1; v_gene: TRBV7-9
CDR3aa: CASLTPGTSGVYETQYF; j_gene: TRBJ2-5; v_gene: TRBV28
CDR3aa: CAWTPGTTYEQYF; j_gene: TRBJ2-7; v_gene: TRBV30
CDR3aa: CASSAGTANTDTQYF; j_gene: TRBJ2-3; v_gene: TRBV2
CDR3aa: CASSYIGSNGELFF; j_gene: TRBJ2-2; v_gene: TRBV6-6
CDR3aa: CASLARDRTYEQYF; j_gene: TRBJ2-7; v_gene: TRBV2
CDR3aa: CASSVGDKPYEQYF; j_gene: TRBJ2-7; v_gene: TRBV9
CDR3aa: CASSSTGDNQPQHF; j_gene: TRBJ1-5; v_gene: TRBV5-6
CDR3aa: CASSLQEAVNTGELFF; j_gene: TRBJ2-2; v_gene: TRBV4-1
CDR3aa: CASSQGPGGGNEQFF; j_gene: TRBJ2-1; v_gene: TRBV4-3
CDR3aa: CASSLFPRGAGDTQYF; j_gene: TRBJ2-3; v_gene: TRBV27